The 2 T cell receptor beta chains below come from one sample, sequenced in a study of long-term antiretroviral therapy in people with HIV. Survey-level immunoSEQ v3.0 assays were run. TCRdb's copy holds only in-frame clones and misses some; the assay was immunoSEQ multiplex PCR. Here the sample spans about 39,000 clones, approximately 85% being singletons. The sample in question was unsorted PBMCs, obtained 3.1 years after starting antiretroviral therapy. These receptors all come from a woman aged 50 to 60 with HIV.

The chain employs TRBV4-1 and TRBJ2-7, with TRBD1 as a possible D gene (6 bases). V dropped 3 bases and J dropped 2 bases, with 20 bases sitting between them. Germline CDR1 reads MGHRA; CDR2 reads YSYEKL. The CDR3 extends over 17 amino acids. CDR3 nucleotides: TGCGCCAGCAGCCACCACCCGACCGGGACACGAGCCTACGAGCAGTACTTC. It encodes CASSHHPTGTRAYEQYF.

The gene calls are TRBV7-9 and TRBJ1-2; D gene uncertain. With 5 bases removed from V and 2 bases from J, the gap between germline ends came to 15 bases. The CDR3 loop spans 15 amino acids. Per the germline V gene, CDR1 is SEHNR and CDR2 is FQNEAQ (reference sequence). The CDR3 DNA follows: TGTGCCAGCAGCCCGCCCGTTTGGGCCAACTATGGCTACACCTTC. Its protein product is CASSPPVWANYGYTF.